Listed below are T cell receptor beta chains from one sample, sequenced in a study of T cell repertoires in cytomegalovirus infection. These receptors are not linked to any known antigen. TCRdb re-called the reads with MiXCR, one entry per CDR3 protein. The sample includes a few hundred thousand distinct CDR3 sequences, roughly 42% of them seen just once. Specimen: cultured PBMCs, collected from culture after CMV antigen stimulation. Receptors were obtained from a human donor in good health (CMV status not recorded). Some clones in this sample may be carry-over from other donors' samples. CDR3s include the opening cysteine and the closing phenylalanine or tryptophan. The D gene is left open where the match is weak. Some rows have no size entry. The others give once, few or many, or a class for an expanded clone.

D: .
V: TRBV19
size: .
J: TRBJ2-5
DNA: TGTGCCAGTAGTATCTATGAGACCCAGTACTTC
CDR3: CASSIYETQYF

D: TRBD1
V: TRBV12-5
size: .
J: TRBJ2-2
DNA: TGTGCTAGTGGTTTGGTAGGGACAGGGCACACCGGGGAGCTGTTTTTT
CDR3: CASGLVGTGHTGELFF

D: .
V: TRBV6-2/TRBV6-3
size: .
J: TRBJ2-3
DNA: TGTGCCAGCAGTTCGCAGGGCTATTACACAGATACGCAGTATTTT
CDR3: CASSSQGYYTDTQYF

D: TRBD2
V: TRBV14
size: .
J: TRBJ2-5
DNA: TGTGCCAGCAGCCAGCTGAGCGGGGGGGCCGAGACCCAGTACTTC
CDR3: CASSQLSGGAETQYF

D: .
V: TRBV7-8
size: .
J: TRBJ1-1
DNA: TGTGCCAGCAGCTTAGTGCGACAGAAACCCGACACTGAAGCTTTCTTT
CDR3: CASSLVRQKPDTEAFF

D: TRBD1
V: TRBV7-2
size: few
J: TRBJ1-5
DNA: TGTGCCAGCAGCTTAAACAGGGGACGTCAGCCCCAGCATTTT
CDR3: CASSLNRGRQPQHF

D: .
V: TRBV6-2/TRBV6-3
size: .
J: TRBJ2-7
DNA: TGTGCCAGCAGTTATGTTGGTTACTCCTACGAGCAGTACTTC
CDR3: CASSYVGYSYEQYF

D: TRBD2
V: TRBV6-6
size: few
J: TRBJ2-1
DNA: TGTGCCAGCAGTCCCAGCGGGATCGGGTCCTACAATGAGCAGTTCTTC
CDR3: CASSPSGIGSYNEQFF

D: .
V: TRBV7-8
size: .
J: TRBJ1-4
DNA: TGTGCCAGCAGCCTCACAAGTACCGATGAAAAACTGTTTTTT
CDR3: CASSLTSTDEKLFF

D: .
V: TRBV20-1
size: .
J: TRBJ2-4
DNA: TGCAGTGCTAGTTTGCTTCGGGGCGCGGGTCAAGGAGCCAAAAACATTCAGTACTTC
CDR3: CSASLLRGAGQGAKNIQYF

D: .
V: TRBV29-1
size: .
J: TRBJ2-3
DNA: TGCAGCGTTGAACCCTTACCAGATACGCAGTATTTT
CDR3: CSVEPLPDTQYF

D: TRBD1
V: TRBV19
size: .
J: TRBJ2-2
DNA: TGTGCCAGTAGACCCGGGGACAGGGGATGGGAGCTGTTTTTT
CDR3: CASRPGDRGWELFF

D: TRBD1
V: TRBV7-8
size: .
J: TRBJ2-7
DNA: TGTGCCAGCAGCTTCTTCGTGGGGACAGGGGGGGGCTACGAGCAGTACTTC
CDR3: CASSFFVGTGGGYEQYF

D: TRBD2
V: TRBV19
size: few
J: TRBJ2-5
DNA: TGTGCCAGTAGTATTCGGCTAGCGGAAGAGACCCAGTACTTC
CDR3: CASSIRLAEETQYF

D: .
V: TRBV20-1
size: .
J: TRBJ2-3
DNA: TGCAGTGCCCCCCTGGCGATGGCCGGGGTAGGGTATGGTACGCAGTATTTT
CDR3: CSAPLAMAGVGYGTQYF

D: TRBD1
V: TRBV25-1
size: .
J: TRBJ2-1
DNA: TGTGCCAGCAGTGAAGTGACAGGGGCATACAATGAGCAGTTCTTC
CDR3: CASSEVTGAYNEQFF

D: TRBD1
V: TRBV5-5
size: few
J: TRBJ2-7
DNA: TGTGCCAGCAGCTTGGGTGACAGGGGTTTTTCCTCCTACGAGCAGTACTTC
CDR3: CASSLGDRGFSSYEQYF

D: .
V: TRBV7-2
size: many
J: TRBJ1-6
DNA: TGTGCCAGCAGCTCACGTAGGGATTCACCCCTCCACTTT
CDR3: CASSSRRDSPLHF

D: .
V: TRBV2
size: few
J: TRBJ1-1
DNA: TGTGCCAGCACATTGTATCAGGGGACTGAAGCTTTCTTT
CDR3: CASTLYQGTEAFF

D: .
V: TRBV4-1
size: .
J: TRBJ2-7
DNA: TGCGCCAGCAGCCAAGATTATGGGACCCCCAACTACGAGCAGTACTTC
CDR3: CASSQDYGTPNYEQYF

D: TRBD1
V: TRBV19
size: .
J: TRBJ2-6
DNA: TGTGCCAGTACCATCGTCGGGACAGGTGGAGCCAACGTCCTGACTTTC
CDR3: CASTIVGTGGANVLTF

D: .
V: TRBV7-4
size: .
J: TRBJ1-5
DNA: TGTGCCAGCAGCCTCAACGATAATCAGCCCCAGCATTTT
CDR3: CASSLNDNQPQHF